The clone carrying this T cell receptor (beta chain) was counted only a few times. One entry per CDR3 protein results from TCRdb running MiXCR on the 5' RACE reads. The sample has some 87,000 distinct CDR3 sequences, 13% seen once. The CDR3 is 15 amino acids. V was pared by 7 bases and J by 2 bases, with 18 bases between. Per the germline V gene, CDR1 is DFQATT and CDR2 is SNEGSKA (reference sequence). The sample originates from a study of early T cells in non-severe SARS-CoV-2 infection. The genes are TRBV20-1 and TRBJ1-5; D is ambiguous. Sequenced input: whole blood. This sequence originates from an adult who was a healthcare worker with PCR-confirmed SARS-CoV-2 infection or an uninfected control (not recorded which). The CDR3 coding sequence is TGCAGTGTCAATGGCGGGATTTCGGGCAATCAGCCCCAGCATTTT. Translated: CSVNGGISGNQPQHF.